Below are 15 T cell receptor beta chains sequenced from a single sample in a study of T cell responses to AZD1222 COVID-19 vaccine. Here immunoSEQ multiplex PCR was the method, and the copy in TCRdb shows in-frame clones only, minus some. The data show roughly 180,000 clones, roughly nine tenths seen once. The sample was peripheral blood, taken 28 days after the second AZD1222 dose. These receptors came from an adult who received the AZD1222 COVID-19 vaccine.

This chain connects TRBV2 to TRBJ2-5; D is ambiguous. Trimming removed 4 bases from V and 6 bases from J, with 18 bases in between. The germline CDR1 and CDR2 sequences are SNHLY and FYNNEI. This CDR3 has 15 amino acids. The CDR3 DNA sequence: TGTGCCAGCAGTGTTCAGGCTAAATGGGCGCAGACCCAGTACTTC. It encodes CASSVQAKWAQTQYF.

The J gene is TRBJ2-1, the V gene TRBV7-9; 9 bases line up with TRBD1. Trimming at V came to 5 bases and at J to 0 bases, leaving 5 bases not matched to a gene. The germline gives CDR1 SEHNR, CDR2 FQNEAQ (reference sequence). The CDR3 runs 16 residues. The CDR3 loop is CASSTGTGSSYNEQFF. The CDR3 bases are TGTGCCAGCAGCACCGGGACAGGGAGCTCCTACAATGAGCAGTTCTTC.

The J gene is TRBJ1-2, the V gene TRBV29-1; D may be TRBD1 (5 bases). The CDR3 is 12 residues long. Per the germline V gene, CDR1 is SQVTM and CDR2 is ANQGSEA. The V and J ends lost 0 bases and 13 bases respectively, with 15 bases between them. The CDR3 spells CSVEDLRDGRTF. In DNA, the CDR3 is TGCAGCGTTGAAGATCTTAGGGACGGTCGCACCTTC.

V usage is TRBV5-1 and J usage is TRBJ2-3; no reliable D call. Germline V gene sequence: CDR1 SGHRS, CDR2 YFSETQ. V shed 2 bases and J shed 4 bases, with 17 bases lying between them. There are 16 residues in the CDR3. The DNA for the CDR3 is TGCGCCAGCAGCTTTATTGTACTAACCGGGCCAGATACGCAGTATTTT. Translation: CASSFIVLTGPDTQYF.

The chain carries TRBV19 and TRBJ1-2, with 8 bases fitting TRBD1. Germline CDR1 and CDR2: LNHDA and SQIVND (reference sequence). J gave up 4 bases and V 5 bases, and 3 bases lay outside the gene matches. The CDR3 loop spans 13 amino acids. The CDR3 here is CASSDRGGYGYTF. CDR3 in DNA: TGTGCCAGTAGTGACAGGGGTGGCTATGGCTACACCTTC.

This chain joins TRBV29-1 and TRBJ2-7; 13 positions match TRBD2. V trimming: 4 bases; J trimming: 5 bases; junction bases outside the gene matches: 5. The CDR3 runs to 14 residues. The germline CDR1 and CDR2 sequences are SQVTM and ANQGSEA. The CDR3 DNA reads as TGCAGCGTTGCGGGACTAGCGGGGACTAACGAGCAGTACTTC. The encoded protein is CSVAGLAGTNEQYF.

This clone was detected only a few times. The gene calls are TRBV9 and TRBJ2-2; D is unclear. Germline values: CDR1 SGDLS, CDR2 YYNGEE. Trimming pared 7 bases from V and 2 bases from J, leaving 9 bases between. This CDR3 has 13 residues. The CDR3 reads CASQDGNTGELFF. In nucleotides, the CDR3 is TGTGCCAGCCAGGACGGCAACACCGGGGAGCTGTTTTTT.

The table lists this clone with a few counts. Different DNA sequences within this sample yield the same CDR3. The CDR3 spells CASRDRVTEAFF. The CDR3 coding sequence is TGTGCCAGCAGAGACAGGGTTACTGAAGCTTTCTTT. The rearrangement links TRBV6-5 to TRBJ1-1; the match to TRBD1 covers 7 bases. There are 12 residues in the CDR3. CDR1 and CDR2 from the germline V gene are MNHEY and SVGAGI. The J segment lost 5 bases and the V segment lost 6 bases, leaving 3 bases of the junction unmatched.

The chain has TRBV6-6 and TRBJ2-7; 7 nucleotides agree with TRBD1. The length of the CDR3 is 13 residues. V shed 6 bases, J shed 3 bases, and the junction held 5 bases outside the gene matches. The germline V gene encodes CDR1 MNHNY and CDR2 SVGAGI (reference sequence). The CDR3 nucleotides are TGTGCCAGCAGGAGTTGGACAGGCTACGAGCAGTACTTC. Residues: CASRSWTGYEQYF.

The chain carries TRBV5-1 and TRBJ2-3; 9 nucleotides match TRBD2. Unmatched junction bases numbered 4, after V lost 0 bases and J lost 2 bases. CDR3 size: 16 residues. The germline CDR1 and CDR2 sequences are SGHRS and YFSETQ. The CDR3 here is CASSLAASGTTDTQYF. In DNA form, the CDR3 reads TGCGCCAGCAGCTTGGCGGCTAGCGGGACCACAGATACGCAGTATTTT.

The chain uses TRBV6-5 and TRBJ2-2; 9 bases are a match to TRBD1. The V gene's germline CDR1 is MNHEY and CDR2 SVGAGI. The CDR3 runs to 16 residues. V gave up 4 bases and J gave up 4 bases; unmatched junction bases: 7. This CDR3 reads CASSFPGQGFTGELFF. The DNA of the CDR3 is TGTGCCAGCAGTTTCCCGGGACAGGGTTTCACCGGGGAGCTGTTTTTT.

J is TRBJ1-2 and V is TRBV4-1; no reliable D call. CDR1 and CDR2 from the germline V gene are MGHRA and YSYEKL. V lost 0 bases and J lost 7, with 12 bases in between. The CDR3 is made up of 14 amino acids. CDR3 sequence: CASSQDYQIFGYTF. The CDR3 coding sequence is TGCGCCAGCAGCCAAGATTATCAGATCTTTGGCTACACCTTC.

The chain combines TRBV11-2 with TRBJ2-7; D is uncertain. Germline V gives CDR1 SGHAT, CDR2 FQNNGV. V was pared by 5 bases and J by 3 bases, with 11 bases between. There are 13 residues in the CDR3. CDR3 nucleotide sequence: TGTGCCAGCAGCCCATCTGTCAACTACGAGCAGTACTTC. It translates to CASSPSVNYEQYF.

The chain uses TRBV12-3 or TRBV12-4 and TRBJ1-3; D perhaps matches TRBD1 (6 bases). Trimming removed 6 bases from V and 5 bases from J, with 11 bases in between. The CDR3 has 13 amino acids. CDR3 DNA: TGTGCCAGCAGCCTCAGGGGAAGAAACACCATATATTTT. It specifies CASSLRGRNTIYF.

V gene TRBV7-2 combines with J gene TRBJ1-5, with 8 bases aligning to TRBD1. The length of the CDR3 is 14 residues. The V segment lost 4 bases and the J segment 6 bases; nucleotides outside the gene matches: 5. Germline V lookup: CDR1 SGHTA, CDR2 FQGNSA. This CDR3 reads CASSSGQVAQPQHF. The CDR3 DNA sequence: TGTGCCAGCAGCTCGGGACAGGTCGCTCAGCCCCAGCATTTT.